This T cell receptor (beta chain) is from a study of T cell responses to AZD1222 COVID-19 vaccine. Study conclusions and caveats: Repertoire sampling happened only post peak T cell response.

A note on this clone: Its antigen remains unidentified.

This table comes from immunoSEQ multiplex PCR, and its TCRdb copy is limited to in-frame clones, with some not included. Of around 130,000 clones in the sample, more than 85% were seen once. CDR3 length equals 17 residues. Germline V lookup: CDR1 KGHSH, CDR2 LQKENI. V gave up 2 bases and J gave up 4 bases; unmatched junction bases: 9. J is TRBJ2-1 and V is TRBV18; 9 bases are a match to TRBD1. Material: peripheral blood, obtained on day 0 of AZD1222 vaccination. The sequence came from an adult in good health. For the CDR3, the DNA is TGTGCCAGCTCACCAGTCCCGGGACAGGGTCGATACAATGAGCAGTTCTTC. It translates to CASSPVPGQGRYNEQFF.